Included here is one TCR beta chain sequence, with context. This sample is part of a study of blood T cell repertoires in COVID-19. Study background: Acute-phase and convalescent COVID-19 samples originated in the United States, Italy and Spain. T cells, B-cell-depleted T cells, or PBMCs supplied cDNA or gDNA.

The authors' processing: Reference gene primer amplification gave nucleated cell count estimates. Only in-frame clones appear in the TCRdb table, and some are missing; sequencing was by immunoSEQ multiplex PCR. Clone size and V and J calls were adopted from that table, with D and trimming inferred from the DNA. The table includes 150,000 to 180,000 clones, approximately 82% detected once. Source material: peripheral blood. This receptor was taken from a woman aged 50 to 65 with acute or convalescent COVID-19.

As DNA, the CDR3 is TGCGCCAGCAGTGGTAAACTCCAGGGCCAACTAAACACCGGGGAGCTGTTTTTT. This gives the protein CASSGKLQGQLNTGELFF. The chain couples TRBV10-2 to TRBJ2-2; perhaps TRBD1 as D (5 bases). Looked up from germline, CDR1 is WSHSY and CDR2 is SAAADI. V was clipped by 4 bases and J by 2 bases, with 20 bases between them. The CDR3 runs 18 residues.